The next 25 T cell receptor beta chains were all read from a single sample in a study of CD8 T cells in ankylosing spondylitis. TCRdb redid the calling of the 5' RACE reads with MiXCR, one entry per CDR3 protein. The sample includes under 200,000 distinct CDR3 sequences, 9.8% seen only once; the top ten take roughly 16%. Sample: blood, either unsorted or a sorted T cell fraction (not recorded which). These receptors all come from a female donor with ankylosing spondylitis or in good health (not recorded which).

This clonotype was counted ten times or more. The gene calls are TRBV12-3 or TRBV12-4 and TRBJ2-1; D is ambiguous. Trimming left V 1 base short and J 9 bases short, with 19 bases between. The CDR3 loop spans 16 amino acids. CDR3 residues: CASSLVQTPSTIEQFF. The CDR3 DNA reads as TGTGCCAGCAGTTTAGTCCAGACACCTTCGACAATTGAGCAGTTCTTC.

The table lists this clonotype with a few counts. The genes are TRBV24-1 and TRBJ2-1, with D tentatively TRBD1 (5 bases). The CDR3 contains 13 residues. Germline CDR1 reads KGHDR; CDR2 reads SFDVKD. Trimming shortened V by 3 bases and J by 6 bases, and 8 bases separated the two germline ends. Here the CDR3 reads CATSDGAANEQFF. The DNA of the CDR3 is TGTGCCACCAGTGATGGGGCGGCCAATGAGCAGTTCTTC.

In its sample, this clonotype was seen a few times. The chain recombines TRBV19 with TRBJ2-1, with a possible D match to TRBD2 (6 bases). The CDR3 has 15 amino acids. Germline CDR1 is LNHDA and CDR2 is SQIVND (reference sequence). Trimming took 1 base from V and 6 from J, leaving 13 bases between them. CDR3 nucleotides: TGTGCCAGTAGTATAGTAGGGTTAGCGGCCAATGAGCAGTTCTTC. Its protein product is CASSIVGLAANEQFF.

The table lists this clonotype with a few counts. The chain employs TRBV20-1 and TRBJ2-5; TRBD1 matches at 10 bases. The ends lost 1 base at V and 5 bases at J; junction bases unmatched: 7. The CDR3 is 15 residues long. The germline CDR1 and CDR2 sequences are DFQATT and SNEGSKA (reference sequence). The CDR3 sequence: CSARVGTGVGETQYF. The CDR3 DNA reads TGCAGTGCTAGAGTAGGGACAGGGGTCGGGGAGACCCAGTACTTC.

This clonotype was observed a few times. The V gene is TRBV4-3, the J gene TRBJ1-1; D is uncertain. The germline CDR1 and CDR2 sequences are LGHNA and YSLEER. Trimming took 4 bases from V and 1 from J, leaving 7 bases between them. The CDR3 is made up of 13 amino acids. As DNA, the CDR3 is TGCGCCAGCAGCCCAGCACAGAACACTGAAGCTTTCTTT. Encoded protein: CASSPAQNTEAFF.

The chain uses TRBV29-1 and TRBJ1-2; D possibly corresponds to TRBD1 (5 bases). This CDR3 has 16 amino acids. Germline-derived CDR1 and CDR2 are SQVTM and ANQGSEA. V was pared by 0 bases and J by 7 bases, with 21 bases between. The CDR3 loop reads CSVEDGFGGVDGGYTF. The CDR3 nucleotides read TGCAGCGTTGAAGACGGCTTCGGAGGGGTCGATGGTGGCTACACCTTC. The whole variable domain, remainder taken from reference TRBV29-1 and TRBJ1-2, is SAVISQKPSRDICQRGTSLTIQCQVDSQVTMMFWYRQQPGQSLTLIATANQGSEATYESGFVIDKFPISRPNLTFSTLTVSNMSPEDSSIYLCSVEDGFGGVDGGYTFGSGTRLTVV.

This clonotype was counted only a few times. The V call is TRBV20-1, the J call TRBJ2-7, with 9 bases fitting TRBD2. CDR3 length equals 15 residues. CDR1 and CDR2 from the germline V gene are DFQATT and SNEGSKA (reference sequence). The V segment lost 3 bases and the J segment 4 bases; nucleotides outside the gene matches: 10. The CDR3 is CSARFRTSDPYEQYF. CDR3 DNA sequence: TGCAGTGCTAGGTTCAGGACTAGCGACCCTTACGAGCAGTACTTC.

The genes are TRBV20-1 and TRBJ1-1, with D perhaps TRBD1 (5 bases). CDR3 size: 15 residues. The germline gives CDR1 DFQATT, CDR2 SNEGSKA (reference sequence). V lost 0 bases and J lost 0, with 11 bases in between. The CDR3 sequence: CSARDVWGLNTEAFF. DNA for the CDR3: TGCAGTGCTAGAGATGTTTGGGGGTTGAACACTGAAGCTTTCTTT.

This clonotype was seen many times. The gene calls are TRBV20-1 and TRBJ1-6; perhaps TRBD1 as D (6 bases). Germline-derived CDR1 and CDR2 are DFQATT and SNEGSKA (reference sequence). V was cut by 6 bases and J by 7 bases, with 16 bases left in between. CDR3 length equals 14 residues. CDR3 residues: CSARGAPGNSPLHF. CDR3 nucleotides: TGCAGTGCCCGGGGGGCCCCAGGGAATTCACCCCTCCACTTT.

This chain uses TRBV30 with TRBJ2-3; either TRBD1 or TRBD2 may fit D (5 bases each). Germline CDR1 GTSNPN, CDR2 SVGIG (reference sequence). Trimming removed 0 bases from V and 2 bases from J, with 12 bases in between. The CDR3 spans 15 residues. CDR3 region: CAWSVGTGDTDTQYF. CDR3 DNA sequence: TGTGCCTGGAGTGTCGGGACCGGAGACACAGATACGCAGTATTTT.

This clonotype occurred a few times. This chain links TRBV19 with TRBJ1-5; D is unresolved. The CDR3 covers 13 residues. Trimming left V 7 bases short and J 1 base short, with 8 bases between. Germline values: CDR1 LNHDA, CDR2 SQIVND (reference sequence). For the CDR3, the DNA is TGTGCCAGTACCCCCGACAGCAATCAGCCCCAGCATTTT. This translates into CASTPDSNQPQHF.

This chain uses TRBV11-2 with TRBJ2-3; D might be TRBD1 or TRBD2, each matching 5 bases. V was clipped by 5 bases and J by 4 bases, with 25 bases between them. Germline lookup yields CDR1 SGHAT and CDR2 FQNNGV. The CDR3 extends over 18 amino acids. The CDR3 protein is CASSPLGENSMDADTQYF. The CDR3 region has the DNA TGTGCCAGCAGCCCCCTAGGGGAGAATAGTATGGATGCAGATACGCAGTATTTT.

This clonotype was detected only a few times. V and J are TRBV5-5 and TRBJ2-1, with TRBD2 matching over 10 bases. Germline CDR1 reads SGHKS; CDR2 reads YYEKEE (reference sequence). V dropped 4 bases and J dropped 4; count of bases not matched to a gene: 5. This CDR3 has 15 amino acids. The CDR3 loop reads CASSPGLALYNEQFF. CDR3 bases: TGTGCCAGCAGCCCGGGACTAGCGCTATACAATGAGCAGTTCTTC. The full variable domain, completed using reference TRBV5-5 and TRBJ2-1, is DAGVTQSPTHLIKTRGQQVTLRCSPISGHKSVSWYQQVLGQGPQFIFQYYEKEERGRGNFPDRFSARQFPNYSSELNVNALLLGDSALYLCASSPGLALYNEQFFGPGTRLTVL.

The CDR3 sequence: CSARVRASNTEAFF. CDR3 DNA: TGCAGTGCTAGAGTGCGGGCTTCGAACACTGAAGCTTTCTTT. The gene calls are TRBV20-1 and TRBJ1-1; D is unresolved. The CDR3 has 14 residues. V lost 1 base, J lost 1 base, and 10 bases lay in between. The germline V gene has CDR1 DFQATT and CDR2 SNEGSKA (reference sequence).

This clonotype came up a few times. The CDR3 spells CASSASGRRITDTQYF. For the CDR3, the DNA is TGTGCCAGCAGCGCCTCGGGACGCCGGATCACAGATACGCAGTATTTT. V usage is TRBV9 and J usage is TRBJ2-3; D tentatively fits TRBD1 or TRBD2 (5 bases each). CDR1 and CDR2 (germline): SGDLS, YYNGEE. The CDR3 sequence is 16 residues long. V lost 3 bases to trimming and J lost 2 bases, with 16 bases between them.

The CDR3 reads CATRRLDNSPLHF. CDR3 DNA sequence: TGTGCCACCAGGCGATTGGATAATTCACCCCTCCACTTT. The V gene is TRBV15, the J gene TRBJ1-6, with no clear D. Trimming pared 6 bases from V and 5 bases from J, leaving 8 bases between. Germline CDR1 is LNHNV and CDR2 is YYDKDF (reference sequence). CDR3 length equals 13 residues.

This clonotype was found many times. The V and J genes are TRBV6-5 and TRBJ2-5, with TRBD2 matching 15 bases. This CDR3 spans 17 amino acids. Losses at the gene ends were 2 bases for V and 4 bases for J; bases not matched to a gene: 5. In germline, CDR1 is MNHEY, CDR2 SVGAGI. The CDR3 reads CASSYGPGLAGGETQYF. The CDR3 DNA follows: TGTGCCAGCAGTTACGGGCCGGGACTAGCGGGAGGAGAGACCCAGTACTTC.

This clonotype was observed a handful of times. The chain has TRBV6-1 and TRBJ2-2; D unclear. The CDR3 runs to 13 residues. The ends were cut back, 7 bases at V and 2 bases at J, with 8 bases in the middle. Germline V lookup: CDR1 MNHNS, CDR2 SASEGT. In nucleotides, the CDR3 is TGTGCCAGCAATCCCCAAAACACCGGGGAGCTGTTTTTT. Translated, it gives CASNPQNTGELFF.

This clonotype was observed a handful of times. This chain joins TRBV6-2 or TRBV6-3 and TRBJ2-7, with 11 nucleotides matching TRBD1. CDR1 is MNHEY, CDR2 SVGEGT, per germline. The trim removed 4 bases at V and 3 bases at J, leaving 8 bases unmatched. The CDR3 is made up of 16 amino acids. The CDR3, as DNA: TGTGCCAGCAGTTCTCTGAGAGGGACAGGGGGCTACGAGCAGTACTTC. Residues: CASSSLRGTGGYEQYF.

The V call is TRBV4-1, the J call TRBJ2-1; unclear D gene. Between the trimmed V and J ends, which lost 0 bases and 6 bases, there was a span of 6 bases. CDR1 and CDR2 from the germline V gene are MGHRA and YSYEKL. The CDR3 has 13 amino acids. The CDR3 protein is CASSQEGFNEQFF. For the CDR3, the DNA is TGCGCCAGCAGCCAAGAAGGTTTCAATGAGCAGTTCTTC.

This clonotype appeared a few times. The CDR3 bases are TGTGCCAGCAGTTCCCTAATGAACCGACAAGCCTACGAGCAGTACTTC. Translation gives CASSSLMNRQAYEQYF. V is TRBV28 and J is TRBJ2-7; D not certain. This CDR3 has 16 residues. Germline V CDR1 and CDR2: MDHEN, SYDVKM. Trimming cost V 4 bases and J 2 bases, with 18 bases left between them.

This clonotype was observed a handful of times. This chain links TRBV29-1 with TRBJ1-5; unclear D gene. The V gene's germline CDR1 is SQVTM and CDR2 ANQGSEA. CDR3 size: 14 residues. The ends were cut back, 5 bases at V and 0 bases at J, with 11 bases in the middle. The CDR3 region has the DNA TGCAGCGTTCCTCAGTTAGATAGCAATCAGCCCCAGCATTTT. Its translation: CSVPQLDSNQPQHF.

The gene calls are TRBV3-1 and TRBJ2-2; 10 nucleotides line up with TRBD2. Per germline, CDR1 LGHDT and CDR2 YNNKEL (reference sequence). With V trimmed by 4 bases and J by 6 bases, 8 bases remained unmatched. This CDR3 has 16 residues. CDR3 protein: CASSPPGLAYSGELFF. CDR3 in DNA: TGTGCCAGCAGCCCTCCGGGACTAGCGTATTCCGGGGAGCTGTTTTTT.

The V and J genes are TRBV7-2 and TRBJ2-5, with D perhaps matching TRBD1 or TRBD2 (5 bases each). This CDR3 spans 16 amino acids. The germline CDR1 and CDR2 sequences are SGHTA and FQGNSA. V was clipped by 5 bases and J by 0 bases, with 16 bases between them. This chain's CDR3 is CASSPPGPSYQETQYF. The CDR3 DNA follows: TGTGCCAGCAGCCCCCCGGGACCCTCGTACCAAGAGACCCAGTACTTC. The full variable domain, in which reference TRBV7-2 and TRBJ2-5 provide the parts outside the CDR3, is GAGVSQSPSNKVTEKGKDVELRCDPISGHTALYWYRQSLGQGLEFLIYFQGNSAPDKSGLPSDRFSAERTGGSVSTLTIQRTQQEDSAVYLCASSPPGPSYQETQYFGPGTRLLVL.

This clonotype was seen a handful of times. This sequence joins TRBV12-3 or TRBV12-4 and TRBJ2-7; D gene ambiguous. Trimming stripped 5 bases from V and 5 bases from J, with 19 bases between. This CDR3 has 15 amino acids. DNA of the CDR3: TGTGCCAGCAGTCACCCCACGGACCAGTATAACGAGCAGTACTTC. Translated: CASSHPTDQYNEQYF.